This is a list of T cell receptor beta chains from one sample in a study of cytomegalovirus exposure and HLA in healthy donors. Clones were read by immunoSEQ multiplex PCR, and TCRdb kept only the in-frame ones, dropping some. The table includes roughly 150,000 clones, about three quarters detected once. The sequenced sample was PBMCs. The receptors here all came from a woman in her forties in good health and CMV-seropositive. CDR3s include the opening cysteine and the closing phenylalanine or tryptophan.

v_call cdr3_aa
TRBV6-5 CASSYSSEQYF
TRBV4-2 CASSQADRAYQPQHF
TRBV7-8 CASSLASGGASNEQFF
TRBV7-6 CASSFSRRGETQYF
TRBV18 CASSPDQTGGEYF
TRBV30 CAWTADRRTEAFF
TRBV27 CASSLGALEEQYF
TRBV10-2 CASKMTGTGGTEAFF
TRBV4-3 CASSQGPADTEAFF
TRBV6-4 CASSRREGTEAFF
TRBV27 CASSEIGWGQMENTEAFF
TRBV30 CAWGRLGYTF
TRBV2 CASSLKRGENNEQFF
TRBV4-2 CASSQGQGSNYGYTF
TRBV2 CASRWDSTNEQFF
TRBV28 CASSPYPRQRTQYF
TRBV7-9 CASSSRTGLTEAFF
TRBV7-9 CASSLTSYEQYF
TRBV5-1 CASSLVDLRDMNSPLHF
TRBV28 CASRDTDNEKLFF
TRBV5-6 CASSLNRVPSGYGYTF
TRBV29-1 CSVEAGQETQYF
TRBV19 CASKTSELLANEKLFF
TRBV27 CASSPWGQGVQPQHF
TRBV5-4 CASSLAGADVLTF
TRBV6-6 CASSRGVSNQPQHF
TRBV5-5 CASRPAGTSGFEQYF
TRBV18 CASSPMAEAYNEQFF
TRBV11-2 CASSYPSLGATGELFF
TRBV7-9 CASSLAQHNLAQETQYF
TRBV6-6 CASSPRLAGSHEQYF
TRBV7-2 CASSKRTGENTEAFF
TRBV18 CASSLQGTSINEQYF
TRBV2 CASRSEAGANGLTF
TRBV4-3 CASSQESYSPLHF
TRBV7-6 CASSLGLGQTNEKLFF
TRBV10-3 CAINGQGTNTIYF
TRBV5-1 CASSLEGTSNQPQHF
TRBV11-2 CASSLRLAGGPGDTQYF
TRBV30 CAWSPVGLVRNTEAFF
TRBV5-1 CASSSGALPNSPLHF
TRBV14 CASSQDSWTGQSGQYF
TRBV4-2 CASSSVSKQGTQYF
TRBV6-6 CASSYLGDSPLHF
TRBV7-3 CASSLISTAEQYF
TRBV28 CASGVGGPTEAFF
TRBV11-3 CASSLAPVETQYF
TRBV6-1 CASRGHGSNQPQHF
TRBV7-7 CASSLRGMPTDTQYF
TRBV5-1 CASRGPGTGDGYTF
TRBV4-2 CASSQDVGGSHTDTQYF
TRBV9 CASSVDGGTQYF
TRBV7-2 CASNPRSGGAGTGELFF
TRBV28 CASSFGQGARTGELFF